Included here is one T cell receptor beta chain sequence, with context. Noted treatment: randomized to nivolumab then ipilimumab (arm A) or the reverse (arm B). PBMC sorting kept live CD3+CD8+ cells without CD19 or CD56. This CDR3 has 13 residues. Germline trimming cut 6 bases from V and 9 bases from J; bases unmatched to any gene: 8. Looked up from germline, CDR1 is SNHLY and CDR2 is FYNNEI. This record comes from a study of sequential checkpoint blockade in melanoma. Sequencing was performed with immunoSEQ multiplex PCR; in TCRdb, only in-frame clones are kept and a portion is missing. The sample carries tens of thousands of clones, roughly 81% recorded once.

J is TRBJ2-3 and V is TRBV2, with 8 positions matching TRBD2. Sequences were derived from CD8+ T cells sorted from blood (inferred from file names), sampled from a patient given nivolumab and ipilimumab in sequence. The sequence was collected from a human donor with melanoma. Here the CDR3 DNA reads TGTGCCAGCAGGCCTCCTCCGGGGGGGACGCAGTATTTT. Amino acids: CASRPPPGGTQYF.